The 21 T cell receptor beta chains below were found in one sample sequenced in a study of blood T cell repertoires in COVID-19. Method: immunoSEQ multiplex PCR; TCRdb's copy keeps in-frame clones and lacks some. This sample has under 250,000 clones, with approximately 90% found just once. What was sequenced was peripheral blood. The origin of the receptors is a man aged 18-30 years with active or convalescent COVID-19.

This clone was counted a few times. This sequence joins TRBV2 and TRBJ1-1; D is undetermined. CDR3 length: 14 residues. The V end was cut by 1 base, the J end by 10 bases, with 16 bases between. Germline V gene sequence: CDR1 SNHLY, CDR2 FYNNEI. CDR3 DNA: TGTGCCAGCAGTGAAGGATGGGCCACCGTGGGAGCTTTCTTT. It yields the protein CASSEGWATVGAFF.

The chain combines TRBV6-2 or TRBV6-3 with TRBJ2-7; TRBD2 aligns across 15 bases. The CDR3 loop spans 18 amino acids. The junction had 9 bases not matched to a gene; V was cut back by 1 base and J by 5 bases. Germline V CDR1 and CDR2: MNHEY, SVGEGT. CDR3 sequence: CASSYWAPRTSGRDEQYF. The CDR3 coding sequence is TGTGCCAGCAGTTACTGGGCACCCCGGACTAGCGGGAGGGACGAGCAGTACTTC.

The V gene is TRBV2, the J gene TRBJ1-6; D is possibly TRBD1 (5 bases). The V and J ends lost 6 bases and 5 bases respectively, with 8 bases between them. The CDR3 has 13 residues. Germline V lookup: CDR1 SNHLY, CDR2 FYNNEI. The CDR3 region has the DNA TGTGCCAGCAGGACAGCAAATAATTCACCCCTCCACTTT. Its translation: CASRTANNSPLHF.

V and J are TRBV10-1 and TRBJ2-7; 8 nucleotides align to TRBD2. The ends lost 7 bases at V and 2 bases at J; junction bases unmatched: 16. CDR3 length: 17 residues. Germline CDR1 reads WNHNN; CDR2 reads SYGVQD (reference sequence). CDR3 amino acids: CASTLLPLLAEPYEQYF. CDR3 coding DNA: TGCGCCAGCACCCTATTACCCTTACTAGCGGAACCCTACGAGCAGTACTTC.

This chain connects TRBV6-2 or TRBV6-3 to TRBJ1-1; no firm D call. CDR1 is MNHEY and CDR2 is SVGEGT in the germline V gene. This CDR3 spans 16 amino acids. Trimming removed 0 bases at V and 0 bases at J, with 11 bases between. As DNA, the CDR3 is TGTGCCAGCAGTTACTCGTTCGGGAACGTGAACACTGAAGCTTTCTTT. It is translated as CASSYSFGNVNTEAFF.

The genes are TRBV2 and TRBJ2-2; D remains unclear. The CDR3 totals 13 residues. V lost 7 bases, J lost 0 bases, and 6 bases lay in between. Germline lookup yields CDR1 SNHLY and CDR2 FYNNEI. In DNA, the CDR3 is TGTGCCAGCATGGCGGCGAACACCGGGGAGCTGTTTTTT. This translates into CASMAANTGELFF. The full variable domain, in which reference TRBV2 and TRBJ2-2 provide the parts outside the CDR3, is EPEVTQTPSHQVTQMGQEVILRCVPISNHLYFYWYRQILGQKVEFLVSFYNNEISEKSEIFDDQFSVERPDGSNFTLKIRSTKLEDSAMYFCASMAANTGELFFGEGSRLTVL.

This chain connects TRBV5-1 to TRBJ1-2; D is ambiguous. CDR3 length: 14 amino acids. Trimming shortened V by 4 bases and J by 3 bases, and 13 bases separated the two germline ends. Germline V gives CDR1 SGHRS, CDR2 YFSETQ. The CDR3 bases are TGCGCCAGCAGCGAGGAGGGCGGGTACTATGGCTACACCTTC. It specifies CASSEEGGYYGYTF.

The V and J genes are TRBV5-6 and TRBJ1-5, with 8 bases lining up with TRBD1. From germline, CDR1 is SGHDT and CDR2 YYEEEE. V was pared by 4 bases and J by 2 bases, with 8 bases of the junction left unmatched. The CDR3 consists of 16 residues. The CDR3: CASSLDRGRGNQPQHF. Here the CDR3 DNA reads TGTGCCAGCAGCCTAGACAGGGGACGCGGCAATCAGCCCCAGCATTTT.

V usage is TRBV27 and J usage is TRBJ2-7; 7 bases fit TRBD1. The germline V gene encodes CDR1 MNHEY and CDR2 SMNVEV (reference sequence). The CDR3 contains 16 residues. V dropped 6 bases and J dropped 0; count of bases not matched to a gene: 11. Here the CDR3 reads CASSLVWGQISYEQYF. CDR3 in DNA: TGTGCCAGCAGCTTGGTATGGGGACAGATCTCCTACGAGCAGTACTTC.

The V call is TRBV3-1 (or the pseudogene TRBV3-2), the J call TRBJ1-6; TRBD1 matches at 8 bases. Germline CDR1 LGHDT, CDR2 YNNKEL (reference sequence). With V trimmed by 6 bases and J by 7 bases, 8 bases remained unmatched. CDR3 length: 15 residues. CDR3 residues: CASRKGQEKNSPLHF. DNA of the CDR3: TGTGCCAGCAGGAAGGGACAGGAGAAGAATTCACCCCTCCACTTT.

This clone has only a few counts. The V gene is TRBV3-1 (or the pseudogene TRBV3-2), the J gene TRBJ2-7; D is undetermined. The V end was cut by 0 bases, the J end by 3 bases, with 12 bases between. The CDR3 has 15 residues. Germline assignment: CDR1 LGHDT and CDR2 YNNKEL (reference sequence). The DNA of the CDR3 is TGTGCCAGCAGCCAAGAAATGTGGAGCAGCTACGAGCAGTACTTC. Its protein product is CASSQEMWSSYEQYF.

V and J are TRBV29-1 and TRBJ1-1; maybe TRBD1 (6 bases). This CDR3 spans 15 amino acids. The germline V gene encodes CDR1 SQVTM and CDR2 ANQGSEA. Trimming took 6 bases from V and 0 from J, leaving 17 bases between them. The CDR3 reads CSVDHTGSMNTEAFF. CDR3 DNA sequence: TGCAGCGTGGACCATACAGGGAGTATGAACACTGAAGCTTTCTTT.

This chain connects TRBV2 to TRBJ1-5; D gene unclear. Germline V gene lookup returns CDR1 SNHLY and CDR2 FYNNEI. V lost 2 bases, J lost 6 bases, and 5 bases lay in between. The CDR3 spans 12 residues. The DNA of the CDR3 is TGTGCCAGCAGTGAAACTAGTCAGCCCCAGCATTTT. Protein sequence: CASSETSQPQHF.

The CDR3 nucleotides read TGTGCCAGCAGCGCCAGACAGGGGATGAACGAGCAGTACTTC. Translated: CASSARQGMNEQYF. The chain links TRBV9 to TRBJ2-7; 8 bases line up with TRBD1. Trimming at V came to 3 bases and at J to 5 bases, leaving 7 bases not matched to a gene. The CDR3 runs to 14 residues. Germline V gene lookup returns CDR1 SGDLS and CDR2 YYNGEE.

V and J are TRBV3-1 (or the pseudogene TRBV3-2) and TRBJ2-3; weak D call: TRBD2 (5 bases). The CDR3 has 13 amino acids. Germline CDR1 is LGHDT and CDR2 is YNNKEL (reference sequence). The V end lost 5 bases, the J end lost 6 bases, and 12 bases lay between the germline ends. DNA of the CDR3: TGTGCCAGCAGCTTTGGAGGTGGGGATACGCAGTATTTT. It codes for CASSFGGGDTQYF.

V gene TRBV5-4 combines with J gene TRBJ1-6; D gene ambiguous. The CDR3 consists of 12 residues. The germline gives CDR1 SGHNT, CDR2 YYREEE (reference sequence). V was clipped by 0 bases and J by 11 bases, with 6 bases between them. The CDR3 DNA reads TGTGCCAGCAGCTTGGCAGGAACACCCCTCCACTTT. This translates into CASSLAGTPLHF.

The V call is TRBV6-1, the J call TRBJ1-1; perhaps TRBD1 as D (6 bases). This CDR3 is built from 17 residues. Germline loops: CDR1 MNHNS, CDR2 SASEGT. The germline V and J ends were trimmed by 1 base and 7 bases, with 22 bases remaining between them. The CDR3 protein is CASSEGIGAGASYEAFF. The CDR3 DNA reads TGTGCCAGCAGTGAAGGGATTGGGGCAGGGGCCAGTTATGAAGCTTTCTTT.

The rearrangement uses TRBV30 and TRBJ1-5; tentatively, D is TRBD1 (6 bases). CDR1 is GTSNPN, CDR2 SVGIG, per germline (reference sequence). The CDR3 has 13 residues. V dropped 2 bases and J dropped 6 bases, with 11 bases sitting between them. CDR3 bases: TGTGCCTGGAGTTCGCAGGGGACTCAGCCCCAGCATTTT. Encoded protein: CAWSSQGTQPQHF.

V usage is TRBV9 and J usage is TRBJ2-3; 7 bases match TRBD2. The germline gives CDR1 SGDLS, CDR2 YYNGEE. With V trimmed by 0 bases and J by 4 bases, 2 bases remained unmatched. CDR3 length: 14 amino acids. DNA for the CDR3: TGTGCCAGCAGCGTAGCGGGAGGCCCAGATACGCAGTATTTT. Amino acid sequence: CASSVAGGPDTQYF.

The chain is built from TRBV6-2 or TRBV6-3 and TRBJ2-7, with D maybe TRBD2 (6 bases). CDR3 length equals 15 residues. Trimming pared 2 bases from V and 7 bases from J, leaving 18 bases between. Germline CDR1 and CDR2: MNHEY and SVGEGT. CDR3 nucleotide sequence: TGTGCCAGCAGTTACCTTCGGAGCGGGCTGAGGGAGCAGTACTTC. Its protein product is CASSYLRSGLREQYF.

The rearrangement uses TRBV2 and TRBJ1-5; 9 bases align to TRBD1. The V segment lost 6 bases and the J segment 6 bases; nucleotides outside the gene matches: 9. Germline CDR1 is SNHLY and CDR2 is FYNNEI. The CDR3 covers 15 residues. CDR3 protein: CASRLRDRASQPQHF. The CDR3 DNA reads TGTGCCAGCAGGCTTCGGGACAGGGCAAGTCAGCCCCAGCATTTT.